This TCR beta chain was profiled in a study of cytomegalovirus exposure and HLA in healthy donors. Study-level information: The 110 or so validation repertoires were produced on the same platform as the approximately 620 repertoires of the first cohort. This was reported in a later analysis. Study-wide results and caveats: Reports described diagnosis of cytomegalovirus status by the classifier as highly specific and sensitive. More than 150 TCR beta chains were listed as cytomegalovirus-associated. The tendency of first-cohort TCR clusters to co-occur in the 110 or so validation repertoires emerged from a later analysis.

The protocol was immunoSEQ multiplex PCR, while the TCRdb copy is restricted to in-frame clones and leaves out a portion. Here the sample spans about 160,000 clones, around 92% being singletons. The germline gives CDR1 LGHNA, CDR2 YNFKEQ. This CDR3 has 14 residues. Between the trimmed V and J ends, which lost 1 base and 9 bases, there was a span of 16 bases. The table lists this clone with a few counts. What it binds is not known. The TCR sequence derives from a man younger than 35 in good health and CMV-seropositive. Sequenced input: PBMCs. The chain combines TRBV4-2 with TRBJ2-7; D gene uncertain. The CDR3 coding sequence is TGTGCCAGCAGCCAAGCGGGTAGCCTTGGTGCGCAGTACTTC. Translated: CASSQAGSLGAQYF.